The subject of this entry is one T cell receptor (beta chain). Its target is unknown. It was with 60 Vbeta and 13 Jbeta primers that the PCR ran. Some clones are missing from TCRdb's copy, which holds only in-frame ones; the method was immunoSEQ multiplex PCR. Among about 130,000 clones, approximately 81% were seen once, and the ten largest hold around 0.7%. This sample was taken from a study of cytomegalovirus exposure and HLA in healthy donors. Study findings and constraints: The listing of 150 to 200 TCR beta chains classed them as cytomegalovirus-associated. Looking again later, the authors saw that most CMV-associated TCR beta chains seemed HLA-restricted.

Germline V CDR1 and CDR2: SGHDT, YYEEEE. The CDR3 has 14 residues. After removal of 6 bases from V and 6 bases from J, the junction contained 8 bases not matched to a gene. Material: PBMCs. The TCR originated in a man aged 18 to 29 in good health and CMV-seronegative. The genes are TRBV5-6 and TRBJ1-2, with 10 bases fitting TRBD1. The CDR3 sequence: CASILGQGYDGYTF. The CDR3 region has the DNA TGTGCCAGCATCCTGGGACAGGGGTACGATGGCTACACCTTC.